This record looks at one TCR beta chain sequence and its context. The sample comes from a study of shared clonotypes between healthy human individuals. On the study more broadly: The plates for each donor numbered three CD4 naive, three CD4 memory, two CD8 naive and one CD8 memory.

CDR3 size: 12 residues. The germline V and J ends were trimmed by 4 bases and 6 bases, with 9 bases remaining between them. Per germline, CDR1 SQVTM and CDR2 ANQGSEA. Generated by immunoSEQ multiplex PCR, the TCRdb table keeps only in-frame clones and is missing some. The sample includes some 1,400,000 clones, roughly 96% of them seen just once. This receptor was identified in a man aged 30-40 years in good health. V is TRBV29-1 and J is TRBJ2-2; D is possibly TRBD2 (5 bases). The material sequenced was naive CD4+ T cells sorted from blood. The subset: CD45RA+ positively selected. The CDR3 DNA reads as TGCAGCGTTGGAGAGGACTCCGGGGAGCTGTTTTTT. Residues: CSVGEDSGELFF.